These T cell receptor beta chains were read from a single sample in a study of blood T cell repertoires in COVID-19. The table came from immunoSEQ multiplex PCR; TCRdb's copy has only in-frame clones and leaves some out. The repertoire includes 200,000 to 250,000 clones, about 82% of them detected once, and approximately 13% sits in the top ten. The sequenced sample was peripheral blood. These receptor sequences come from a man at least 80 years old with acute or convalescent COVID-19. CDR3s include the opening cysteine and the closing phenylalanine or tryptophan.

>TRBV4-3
CARLNKGQEGNTIYF
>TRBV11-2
CASSLWSGGYNEQFF
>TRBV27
CASSLYGQGGRYTF
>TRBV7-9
CASSPTGRETQYF
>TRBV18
CASSPIISIRSNTEAFF
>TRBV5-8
CASSLLGQGQWKKGHF
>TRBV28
CAFSRSSGNQETQYF
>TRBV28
CASSPDRGWQPQHF
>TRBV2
CASRGLPGNEQFF
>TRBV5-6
CASSLVRDTQYF
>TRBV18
CASSPLRETQYF
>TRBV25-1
CASSGSPGQNNQPQHF
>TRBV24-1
CATRGAPSSYNEQFF
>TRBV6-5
CASSYGQGNMNTEAFF
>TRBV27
CASSLSGRETYEQYF
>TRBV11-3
CASSPRQKDTQYF
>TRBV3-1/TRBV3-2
CASSPGILNTEAFF
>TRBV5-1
CASSLGTGHTGELFF
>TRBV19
CASSIGVEAFF
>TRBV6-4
CASSDSANYGYTF
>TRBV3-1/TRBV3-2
CASSQRSRGQMNTEAFF
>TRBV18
CASSPGKEKLFF
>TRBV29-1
CSVEDRGPNEKLFF
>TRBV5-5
CASSVQGGTEAFF
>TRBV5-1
CASSPGSGRSTDTQYF
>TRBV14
CASSQLAGIGDTQYF
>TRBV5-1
CASSQQGANEKLFF
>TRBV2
CASRGTSGETQYF
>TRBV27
CASSFYGNRGFRETQYF
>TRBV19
CASKGAGPQYF
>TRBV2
CASSELGLASETQYF
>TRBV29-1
CSVGQGASEAFF
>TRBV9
CASSPGTTQETQYF
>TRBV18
CASSPRQGNEQFF
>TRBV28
CASSSGASGNTIYF
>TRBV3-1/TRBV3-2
CASSQNPTEGNTIYF
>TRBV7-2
CASSLDRVTYNEQFF
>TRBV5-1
CASSLEGAPSYEQYF
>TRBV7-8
CASSPDSGTRYEKLFF
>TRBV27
CASSPDRGSGEKLFF
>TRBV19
CASRQESNEQYF
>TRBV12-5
CASGLDSNEQFF
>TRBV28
CASSLGAGGQPQHF
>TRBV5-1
CASSLGALSTEAFF
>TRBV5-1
CASSFPGQGTGEQFF
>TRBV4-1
CASSQALQWGGGEQYF
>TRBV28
CASSLSKGLGTTAYEQYF